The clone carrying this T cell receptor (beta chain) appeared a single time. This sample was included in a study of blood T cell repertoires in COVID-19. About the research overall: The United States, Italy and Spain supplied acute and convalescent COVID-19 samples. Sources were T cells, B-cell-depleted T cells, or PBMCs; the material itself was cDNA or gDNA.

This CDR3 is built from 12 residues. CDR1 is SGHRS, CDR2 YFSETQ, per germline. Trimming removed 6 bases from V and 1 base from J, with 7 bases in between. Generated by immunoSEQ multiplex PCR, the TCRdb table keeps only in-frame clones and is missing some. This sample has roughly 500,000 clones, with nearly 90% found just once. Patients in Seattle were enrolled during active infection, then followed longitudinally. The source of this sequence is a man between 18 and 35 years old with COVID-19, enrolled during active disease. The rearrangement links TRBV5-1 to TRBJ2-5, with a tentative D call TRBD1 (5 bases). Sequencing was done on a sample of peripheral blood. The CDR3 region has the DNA TGCGCCAGCACGCAGGGCCAAGAGACCCAGTACTTC. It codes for CASTQGQETQYF.